The 14 T cell receptor beta chains below come from one sample, sequenced in a study of T cell responses to AZD1222 COVID-19 vaccine. Profiling relied on immunoSEQ multiplex PCR, and the TCRdb table lists in-frame clones only, not all of them. This table holds some 150,000 clones, approximately 78% found once. The sample consisted of peripheral blood, taken on day 0 of MenACWY control vaccination. The receptor source for this set is an adult in good health.

This chain connects TRBV5-1 to TRBJ1-2; D gene unclear. The germline V and J ends were trimmed by 3 bases and 7 bases, with 13 bases remaining between them. Germline lookup yields CDR1 SGHRS and CDR2 YFSETQ. The CDR3 is 13 amino acids. The CDR3 reads CASSWEARSGYTF. DNA of the CDR3: TGCGCCAGCAGCTGGGAAGCTCGGAGTGGCTACACCTTC.

The gene calls are TRBV30 and TRBJ1-2, with 9 nucleotides matching TRBD1. CDR3 size: 14 residues. CDR1 and CDR2 (germline): GTSNPN, SVGIG (reference sequence). Trimming removed 2 bases from V and 4 bases from J; junction bases left unmatched: 5. CDR3 sequence (DNA): TGTGCCTGGAGTATAGGGACAGGGAGCTATGGCTACACCTTC. Residues: CAWSIGTGSYGYTF.

The chain joins TRBV29-1 to TRBJ1-4; possibly TRBD1 for D (5 bases). V was clipped by 7 bases and J by 5 bases, with 8 bases between them. Germline CDR1 is SQVTM and CDR2 is ANQGSEA. The CDR3 is 11 residues long. The CDR3 here is CSARQNEKLFF. The CDR3 bases are TGCAGCGCTAGACAGAATGAAAAACTGTTTTTT. Variable domain in full (rest from reference TRBV29-1 and TRBJ1-4): SAVISQKPSRDICQRGTSLTIQCQVDSQVTMMFWYRQQPGQSLTLIATANQGSEATYESGFVIDKFPISRPNLTFSTLTVSNMSPEDSSIYLCSARQNEKLFFGSGTQLSVL.

The CDR3 DNA reads TGTGCCAGTAGTAGAAGACAGGGGGACTCTGAAGCTTTCTTT. It translates to CASSRRQGDSEAFF. The chain links TRBV19 to TRBJ1-1; 9 nucleotides agree with TRBD1. The V gene end was trimmed by 4 bases and the J gene end by 6 bases; junction bases not matched to a gene: 6. This CDR3 is built from 14 residues. Germline CDR1 reads LNHDA; CDR2 reads SQIVND (reference sequence).

The sample holds one count of this clone. V usage is TRBV6-5 and J usage is TRBJ1-1; D may be TRBD1 (5 bases). Trimming removed 1 base from V and 1 base from J, with 7 bases in between. CDR1 MNHEY and CDR2 SVGAGI come from the germline V gene. CDR3 size: 14 residues. The DNA for the CDR3 is TGTGCCAGCAGTTACTGGGGGGAGAACACTGAAGCTTTCTTT. Translating it yields CASSYWGENTEAFF.

V gene TRBV11-3 combines with J gene TRBJ2-2, with 8 bases identical to TRBD1. Trimming took 1 base from V and 5 from J; bases not matched to a gene: 6. CDR1 is SGHNT, CDR2 YENEEA, per germline. CDR3 size: 16 residues. In DNA, the CDR3 is TGTGCCAGCAGCTTAGCTGGACAGGGATGGACCGGGGAGCTGTTTTTT. Its translation is CASSLAGQGWTGELFF.

The J gene is TRBJ2-7, the V gene TRBV5-4; possible D gene TRBD1, 6 bases. This CDR3 has 14 residues. V was pared by 0 bases and J by 5 bases, with 12 bases between. CDR1 is SGHNT, CDR2 YYREEE, per germline (reference sequence). CDR3 region: CASSLDREDHEQYF. The CDR3 bases are TGTGCCAGCAGCTTGGACAGGGAAGATCACGAGCAGTACTTC.

The rearrangement uses TRBV2 and TRBJ2-2; D remains ambiguous. CDR1 is SNHLY and CDR2 is FYNNEI in the germline V gene. V lost 7 bases, J lost 2 bases, and 8 bases lay in between. This CDR3 is built from 13 residues. The chain's CDR3 is CASTRTNTGELFF. In nucleotides, the CDR3 is TGTGCCAGCACAAGAACAAACACCGGGGAGCTGTTTTTT. Based on the CDR3 plus reference TRBV2 and TRBJ2-2, the full variable domain is EPEVTQTPSHQVTQMGQEVILRCVPISNHLYFYWYRQILGQKVEFLVSFYNNEISEKSEIFDDQFSVERPDGSNFTLKIRSTKLEDSAMYFCASTRTNTGELFFGEGSRLTVL.

The rearrangement joins TRBV10-2 to TRBJ1-2; TRBD1 is a possible D gene (5 bases). The V end lost 2 bases, the J end lost 7 bases, and 11 bases lay between the germline ends. The germline CDR1 and CDR2 sequences are WSHSY and SAAADI. This CDR3 spans 13 amino acids. CDR3 in DNA: TGCGCCAGCAGTGAGACCAGGGAACGTGGCTACACCTTC. This sequence encodes CASSETRERGYTF.

This rearrangement joins TRBV7-9 to TRBJ1-1; unclear D gene. CDR3 length: 14 amino acids. V lost 1 base and J lost 1, with 7 bases in between. Germline CDR1 and CDR2: SEHNR and FQNEAQ (reference sequence). In nucleotides, the CDR3 is TGTGCCAGCAGCTTAGGGGCGTCGAACACTGAAGCTTTCTTT. Its protein is CASSLGASNTEAFF.

The V call is TRBV6-5, the J call TRBJ2-7; maybe TRBD1 (5 bases). V was shortened by 7 bases and J by 1 base, with 14 bases between the two germline ends. The CDR3 spans 14 residues. In germline, CDR1 is MNHEY, CDR2 SVGAGI. CDR3 DNA sequence: TGTGCCAGCACGGATCCCCAGGGATCCTACGAGCAGTACTTC. Its protein product is CASTDPQGSYEQYF.

V and J are TRBV2 and TRBJ1-4; tentatively, D is TRBD1 (5 bases). The V end lost 7 bases, the J end lost 6 bases, and 15 bases lay between the germline ends. This CDR3 comprises 14 residues. Germline CDR1 is SNHLY and CDR2 is FYNNEI. For the CDR3, the DNA is TGTGCCAGCAACTGGGGGGGTTTTGATGAAAAACTGTTTTTT. Its translation is CASNWGGFDEKLFF.

J is TRBJ1-1 and V is TRBV21-1. TRBV21-1 is deemed a pseudogene. The CDR3 sequence is 18 residues long. CDR3: CASSKLPGTLDLNTEAFF. The CDR3 DNA reads as TGTGCCAGCAGCAAACTTCCTGGAACCTTGGATTTGAACACTGAAGCTTTCTTT.

The J gene is TRBJ1-2, the V gene TRBV20-1; D is unresolved. Germline V gene lookup returns CDR1 DFQATT and CDR2 SNEGSKA (reference sequence). The V end was cut by 4 bases, the J end by 5 bases, with 8 bases between. CDR3 length: 11 amino acids. Here the CDR3 DNA reads TGCAGTGCTAATACGGTTTATGGCTACACCTTC. Translated, it gives CSANTVYGYTF.